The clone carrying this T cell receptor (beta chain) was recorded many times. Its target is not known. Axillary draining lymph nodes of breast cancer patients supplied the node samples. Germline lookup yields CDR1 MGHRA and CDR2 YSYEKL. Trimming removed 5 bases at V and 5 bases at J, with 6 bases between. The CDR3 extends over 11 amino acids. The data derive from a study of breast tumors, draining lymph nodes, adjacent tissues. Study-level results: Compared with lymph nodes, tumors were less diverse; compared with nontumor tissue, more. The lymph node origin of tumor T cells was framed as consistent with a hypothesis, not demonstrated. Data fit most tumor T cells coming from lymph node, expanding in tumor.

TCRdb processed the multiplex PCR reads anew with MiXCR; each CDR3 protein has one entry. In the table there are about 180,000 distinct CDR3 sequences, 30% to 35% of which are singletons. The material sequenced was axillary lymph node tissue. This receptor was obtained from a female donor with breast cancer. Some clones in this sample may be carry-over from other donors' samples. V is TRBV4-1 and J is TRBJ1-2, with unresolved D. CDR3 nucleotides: TGCGCCAGCAGCGAAGGGTATGGCTACACCTTC. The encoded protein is CASSEGYGYTF.